This T cell receptor (beta chain) was sequenced for a study of blood T cell repertoires in COVID-19. For the study at large: Acute and convalescent COVID-19 samples came from the United States, Italy and Spain.

Trimming removed 2 bases from V and 5 bases from J; junction bases left unmatched: 4. The CDR3 covers 14 residues. The germline V gene encodes CDR1 LNHDA and CDR2 SQIVND (reference sequence). The repertoire was sequenced with immunoSEQ multiplex PCR; TCRdb's copy has only in-frame clones and lacks some. The data show about 500,000 clones, with 85% to 90% seen just once and roughly 7.3% held by the top ten. This receptor was obtained from a woman in her forties or fifties with COVID-19, enrolled during active disease. V is TRBV19 and J is TRBJ1-1, with TRBD1 identical over 8 bases. Input material: peripheral blood. The CDR3 coding sequence is TGTGCCAGTAGTATATTGCGGACAGGGACTGAAGCTTTCTTT. It codes for CASSILRTGTEAFF.